This T cell receptor beta chain was sequenced during a study of T-cell reconstitution after alpha-beta-depleted transplantation in children. Germline CDR1 reads SGHRS; CDR2 reads YFSETQ. This CDR3 region has 16 residues. Findings of the study overall: For some patients, TCRbeta diversity was high at day 60 because of recipient T cells and thymic progenitors that survived. Alpha-beta T cells about two months after transplant reportedly derived from several hundred expanded graft clones. Hyperexpanded clones declined; after one year, newly produced T cells mostly supplied diversity.

Preparation of the TCRbeta library involved a method that used unique molecular identifiers. TCRdb independently ran MiXCR on the PCR reads; one entry per CDR3 protein. Of approximately 230,000 distinct CDR3 sequences listed, more than 20% are singletons. With respect to this clonotype: Its antigen remains unknown. The junction does not match germline at one end; this may be a read error.

This rearrangement joins TRBV5-1 to TRBJ2-3, with a weak D call TRBD1 (6 bases). The sequence was obtained from a female patient aged 2-15 years who had a stem cell transplant for congenital amegakaryocytic thrombocytopenia, so the T cells may come from the graft donor. The sample was PBMCs, mostly from graft donor cells, taken 360 days after TCRalphabeta/CD19-depleted stem cell transplant. The CDR3 region has the DNA TGCGGCAGCAGCTTACCCACAGGGAACGGCACAGATACGCAGTATTTT. Its protein product is CGSSLPTGNGTDTQYF.